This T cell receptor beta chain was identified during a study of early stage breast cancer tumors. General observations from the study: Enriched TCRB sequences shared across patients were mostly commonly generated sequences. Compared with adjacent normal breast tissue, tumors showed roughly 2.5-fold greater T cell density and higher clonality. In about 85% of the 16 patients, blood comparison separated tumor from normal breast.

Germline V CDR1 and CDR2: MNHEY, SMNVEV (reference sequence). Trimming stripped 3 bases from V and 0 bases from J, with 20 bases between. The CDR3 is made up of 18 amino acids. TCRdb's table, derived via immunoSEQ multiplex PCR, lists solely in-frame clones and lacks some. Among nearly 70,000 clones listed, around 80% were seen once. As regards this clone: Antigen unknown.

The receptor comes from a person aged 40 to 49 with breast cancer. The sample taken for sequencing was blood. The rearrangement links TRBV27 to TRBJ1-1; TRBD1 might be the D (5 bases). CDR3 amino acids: CASSFYIPSGLMNTEAFF. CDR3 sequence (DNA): TGTGCCAGCAGTTTTTATATTCCCTCAGGGCTCATGAACACTGAAGCTTTCTTT.